Listed below are T cell receptor beta chains from one sample, sequenced in a study of cytomegalovirus exposure and HLA in healthy donors. Clones were read by immunoSEQ multiplex PCR, and TCRdb kept only the in-frame ones, dropping some. The sample data list fewer than 150,000 clones. The sample consisted of PBMCs. The receptor set was obtained from a woman aged 55-75 years in good health and CMV-seronegative. CDR3s include the opening cysteine and the closing phenylalanine or tryptophan. Each record gives: V gene, J gene, D gene, CDR3 DNA, CDR3 protein. The D gene is left open where the match is weak.

>TRBV5-1|TRBJ2-1|.
TGCGCCAGCAGCTTGAGAGGGGGTTACAATGAGCAGTTCTTC
CASSLRGGYNEQFF
>TRBV15|TRBJ1-5|TRBD1
TGTGCCACCAGCCCGACAGGGGGCGCGGTCAATCAGCCCCAGCATTTT
CATSPTGGAVNQPQHF
>TRBV28|TRBJ2-1|.
TGTGCCAGCAGCCGCGGGGCTAGGGTTGGAAATGAGCAGTTCTTC
CASSRGARVGNEQFF
>TRBV5-1|TRBJ2-1|TRBD2
TGCGCCAGCAGCCAATCAGCGGGGGCCTACTACAATGAGCAGTTCTTC
CASSQSAGAYYNEQFF
>TRBV5-5|TRBJ2-5|TRBD1
TGTGCCAGCAGCTTGACAGGGACAGGGGGTTACCAAGAGACCCAGTACTTC
CASSLTGTGGYQETQYF
>TRBV9|TRBJ2-1|TRBD2
TGTGCCAGCAGCGGGGGACTAGCGGGAGGGGATGAGCAGTTCTTC
CASSGGLAGGDEQFF
>TRBV6-5|TRBJ1-5|.
TGTGCCAGCGGCGGCGAGAATCAGCCCCAGCATTTT
CASGGENQPQHF
>TRBV6-1|TRBJ2-5|TRBD1
TGTGCCAGCAGTGGAAGGGGGCTCATCCAAGAGACCCAGTACTTC
CASSGRGLIQETQYF
>TRBV6-5|TRBJ1-5|.
TGTGCCAGCAGGCCAGGGGATACTCAGCCCCAGCATTTT
CASRPGDTQPQHF
>TRBV6-1|TRBJ1-5|.
TGTGCCAGCAGTGTGGGTGTGGAGCAGCCCCAGCATTTT
CASSVGVEQPQHF
>TRBV28|TRBJ2-5|TRBD2
TGTGCCAGCAGTTTACGGGGGGGCCTCGGTGAGACCCAGTACTTC
CASSLRGGLGETQYF
>TRBV6-5|TRBJ2-5|.
TGTGCCAGCAGTTACTCCGGGACAATCACAGAGACCCAGTACTTC
CASSYSGTITETQYF
>TRBV18|TRBJ2-7|TRBD1
TGTGCCAGCTCACCTCAGGGGGCCTCCTACGAGCAGTACTTC
CASSPQGASYEQYF
>TRBV5-1|TRBJ2-2|TRBD1
TGCGCCAGCAGCTGGGGACAGGGGGCTGTAGGAGCCGGGGAGCTGTTTTTT
CASSWGQGAVGAGELFF
>TRBV2|TRBJ2-1|.
TGTGCCAGCAGTCCGCGACAGGTAGATGAGCAGTTCTTC
CASSPRQVDEQFF
>TRBV6-1|TRBJ2-5|.
TGTGCCAGCAGTGGACAGGCCCAGACCCAGTACTTC
CASSGQAQTQYF
>TRBV9|TRBJ2-4|TRBD2
TGTGCCAGCAGCCCGCTGACTAGCACCAAAAACATTCAGTACTTC
CASSPLTSTKNIQYF
>TRBV5-4|TRBJ1-2|TRBD1
TGTGCCAGCAGCTCGGACCCGGGACAGGTCGGCTACACCTTC
CASSSDPGQVGYTF
>TRBV2|TRBJ1-5|.
TGTGCCAGCAGTGTCGATAGAAGCAATCAGCCCCAGCATTTT
CASSVDRSNQPQHF
>TRBV5-4|TRBJ2-2|TRBD2
TGTGCCAGCAGCTTGCCCTGGACTAGGTCCGGGGAGCTGTTTTTT
CASSLPWTRSGELFF
>TRBV7-3|TRBJ2-1|TRBD2
TGTGCCAGCAGTCCGAACATTGTGGGGACTAGCGGGGATGGGGATGAGCAGTTCTTC
CASSPNIVGTSGDGDEQFF
>TRBV4-1|TRBJ1-1|.
TGCGCCAGCAGCCAAGGGTACAGGGACACTGAAGCTTTCTTT
CASSQGYRDTEAFF
>TRBV19|TRBJ1-2|.
TGTGCCAGTAGTATCAGCGCGAACTATGGCTACACCTTC
CASSISANYGYTF
>TRBV10-3|TRBJ1-4|.
TGTGCCATCAGTGACGCGGGGATCGTAAATGAAAAACTGTTTTTT
CAISDAGIVNEKLFF
>TRBV6-5|TRBJ1-1|.
TGTGCCAGCCAACCAGGGTTTCGGACTGAAGCTTTCTTT
CASQPGFRTEAFF
>TRBV18|TRBJ2-5|TRBD2
TGTGCCAGCTCACCCGGTCTAGCGGGGGGGAACCAAGAGACCCAGTACTTC
CASSPGLAGGNQETQYF
>TRBV19|TRBJ2-2|TRBD1
TGTGCCAGTAGTACGCGGGACAGGGGGCTCACCGGGGAGCTGTTTTTT
CASSTRDRGLTGELFF
>TRBV2|TRBJ2-3|.
TGTGCCAGCAGTGACAACCTAAGCACAGATACGCAGTATTTT
CASSDNLSTDTQYF
>TRBV7-2|TRBJ2-1|.
TGTGCCAGCAGCGGCCAGTGGGGGGGCCTAAATGAGCAGTTCTTC
CASSGQWGGLNEQFF
>TRBV27|TRBJ2-1|.
TGTGCCAGCAGCCACAGCCCGGGGGCCTACAATGAGCAGTTCTTC
CASSHSPGAYNEQFF
>TRBV5-4|TRBJ2-7|.
TGTGCCAGCAGCGAAGACAGCTTAGCCTACGAGCAGTACTTC
CASSEDSLAYEQYF
>TRBV4-1|TRBJ2-1|TRBD2
TGCGCCAGCAGGCCCACTAGCGGGGGACCCAATGAGCAGTTCTTC
CASRPTSGGPNEQFF
>TRBV4-2|TRBJ2-2|TRBD2
TGTGCCAGCAGCCAAGAAGCTAGCGGGGGGGGAGGGGAGCTGTTTTTT
CASSQEASGGGGELFF
>TRBV18|TRBJ2-3|TRBD2
TGTGCCAGCTCACCACCGATGGGAGGGGAATACACAGATACGCAGTATTTT
CASSPPMGGEYTDTQYF
>TRBV15|TRBJ1-1|.
TGTGCCACCAGCGTCTACAGGGTATGGTACACTGAAGCTTTCTTT
CATSVYRVWYTEAFF
>TRBV11-2|TRBJ2-3|.
TGTGCCAGCAGCCCCCCTGGAGGGTACACAGATACGCAGTATTTT
CASSPPGGYTDTQYF
>TRBV9|TRBJ2-1|TRBD2
TGTGCCAGCAGCGTAGGGGGACTAGCGGCCTTCGGGGAGCAGTTCTTC
CASSVGGLAAFGEQFF